The entry that follows covers one T cell receptor (beta chain) sequence. Its antigen is not identified. This sequence may be a read error, since a much larger clone differs from it by one base. These data come from a study of T cell repertoires in cytomegalovirus infection. TCRdb processed the reads anew with MiXCR; each CDR3 protein has one entry. The sample holds 380,000 or so distinct CDR3 sequences, roughly 34% seen once. This CDR3 is built from 14 residues. CDR1 and CDR2 from the germline V gene are SGHTA and FQGNSA. The V gene lost 4 bases and the J gene lost 3 bases, with 10 bases spanning the gap.

Sequencing used cultured PBMCs, obtained from culture after CMV antigen stimulation. This clonotype was sampled from a human donor in good health (CMV status not recorded). Some clones in this sample may be carry-over from other donors' samples. The V gene is TRBV7-2, the J gene TRBJ2-1; tentative D call: TRBD2 (6 bases). The CDR3 sequence: CASSWGVGYNEQFF. CDR3 bases: TGTGCCAGCAGCTGGGGGGTGGGCTACAATGAGCAGTTCTTC.